Shown below are 21 T cell receptor beta chains from a single sample sequenced in a study of T-cell reconstitution after alpha-beta-depleted transplantation in children. TCRbeta library construction was performed incorporating unique molecular identifiers. TCRdb itself ran the PCR reads through MiXCR, one entry per CDR3 protein. The sample has approximately 97,000 distinct CDR3 sequences, 7.5% to 9.5% seen once. The sequencing here drew on PBMCs, taken before TCRalphabeta/CD19-depleted stem cell transplant. All receptors derive from a boy between 2 and 15 years old with acute lymphoblastic leukemia, due to receive a stem cell transplant.

The sample holds a few counts of this clonotype. The chain recombines TRBV7-9 with TRBJ1-1; 7 bases are shared with TRBD1. The trim removed 5 bases at V and 4 bases at J, leaving 10 bases unmatched. This CDR3 has 15 amino acids. Per germline, CDR1 SEHNR and CDR2 FQNEAQ (reference sequence). This CDR3 reads CASSPTGPISTEAFF. DNA of the CDR3: TGTGCCAGCAGCCCGACAGGGCCTATAAGCACTGAAGCTTTCTTT.

This clonotype was recorded at least ten times. This chain connects TRBV28 to TRBJ2-4; either TRBD1 or TRBD2 may fit D (6 bases each). Germline CDR1 reads MDHEN; CDR2 reads SYDVKM. Trimming removed 1 base from V and 7 bases from J, with 8 bases in between. This CDR3 spans 13 amino acids. The CDR3 nucleotides are TGTGCCAGCAGTTTATACGGGGGCAACATTCAGTACTTC. This translates into CASSLYGGNIQYF.

This clonotype was counted at least ten times. This chain uses TRBV10-3 with TRBJ1-2; tentatively, D is TRBD1 (5 bases). The CDR3 length is 13 residues. CDR1 and CDR2 from the germline V gene are ENHRY and SYGVKD. V lost 7 bases and J lost 4, with 13 bases in between. CDR3 coding DNA: TGTGCCATCACCCCCGGGGGAAGCTATGGCTACACCTTC. This encodes CAITPGGSYGYTF.

This clonotype was detected ten times or more. The chain joins TRBV6-6 to TRBJ2-7, with 9 bases fitting TRBD1. Looked up from germline, CDR1 is MNHNY and CDR2 is SVGAGI (reference sequence). With 6 bases clipped from V and 5 bases from J, the junction kept 2 bases outside the gene matches. The CDR3 extends over 12 amino acids. CDR3 bases: TGTGCCAGCAGACAGGGGGCCCACGAGCAGTACTTC. Amino acids: CASRQGAHEQYF.

This clonotype has just a few counts. The CDR3 is CASSRAVLNGNQPQHF. The CDR3 DNA is TGTGCCAGCAGCCGCGCCGTCCTGAATGGCAATCAGCCCCAGCATTTT. The genes are TRBV11-3 and TRBJ1-5; no definite D call. The CDR3 contains 16 residues. The germline V gene has CDR1 SGHNT and CDR2 YENEEA. Trimming took 5 bases from V and 2 from J, leaving 16 bases between them.

The table lists this clonotype with many counts. J is TRBJ1-1 and V is TRBV5-1; 9 positions agree with TRBD1. V trimming: 3 bases; J trimming: 3 bases; junction bases outside the gene matches: 9. The CDR3 length is 16 residues. Germline V gene data show CDR1 as SGHRS and CDR2 as YFSETQ. Here the CDR3 DNA reads TGCGCCAGCAGCTGGGGGACAGGGCGCTCGGACACTGAAGCTTTCTTT. This translates into CASSWGTGRSDTEAFF.

This clonotype was found many times. The chain recombines TRBV4-1 with TRBJ1-1; TRBD1 might be the D (6 bases). The CDR3 sequence is 15 residues long. V was pared by 0 bases and J by 7 bases, with 15 bases between. CDR1 is MGHRA and CDR2 is YSYEKL in the germline V gene. CDR3 nucleotides: TGCGCCAGCAGCCAAGAGTCGGGGGGCGAGCTTGAAGCTTTCTTT. Translating it yields CASSQESGGELEAFF.

At least ten counts were recorded for this clonotype. The rearrangement uses TRBV6-2 or TRBV6-3 and TRBJ2-7; 11 bases are a match to TRBD2. CDR3 length equals 14 residues. V gave up 7 bases and J gave up 5 bases; unmatched junction bases: 7. The germline CDR1 and CDR2 sequences are MNHEY and SVGEGT. CDR3 sequence reads: CASKQGLADHEQYF. The CDR3 region has the DNA TGTGCCAGCAAACAGGGACTAGCGGATCACGAGCAGTACTTC.

The chain combines TRBV12-3 or TRBV12-4 with TRBJ1-1; D not certain. V shed 3 bases and J shed 0 bases, with 8 bases lying between them. The CDR3 is 14 amino acids. The CDR3 coding sequence is TGTGCCAGCAGTTTGACACAATTGAACACTGAAGCTTTCTTT. It specifies CASSLTQLNTEAFF.

This clonotype occurred many times. The gene calls are TRBV3-1 and TRBJ2-2, with no clear D. V was trimmed by 5 bases and J by 0 bases, leaving 7 bases between them. Looked up from germline, CDR1 is LGHDT and CDR2 is YNNKEL (reference sequence). This CDR3 is 14 amino acids long. The CDR3: CASSYGSNTGELFF. The CDR3 bases are TGTGCCAGCAGCTACGGGTCGAACACCGGGGAGCTGTTTTTT.

Here the CDR3 DNA reads TGTGCCAGCAGTGATTTATTTGTGGGTGAGCAGTTCTTC. Amino acids: CASSDLFVGEQFF. The chain employs TRBV6-1 and TRBJ2-1, with unresolved D. Germline loops: CDR1 MNHNS, CDR2 SASEGT. V gave up 3 bases and J gave up 9 bases, with 12 bases separating them. The CDR3 length is 13 residues.

In its sample, this clonotype was seen many times. The V and J genes are TRBV7-2 and TRBJ1-5; a weak D match, TRBD1 (6 bases). From germline, CDR1 is SGHTA and CDR2 FQGNSA. This CDR3 has 14 amino acids. Trimming cost V 2 bases and J 6 bases, with 11 bases left between them. The DNA for the CDR3 is TGTGCCAGCAGCTTAAAAGGGGGTGGTCAGCCCCAGCATTTT. Translated: CASSLKGGGQPQHF.

This clonotype was seen at least ten times. The chain carries TRBV6-5 and TRBJ2-7; maybe TRBD2 (5 bases). The V and J ends lost 6 bases and 2 bases respectively, with 8 bases between them. The CDR3 extends over 12 amino acids. The germline V gene encodes CDR1 MNHEY and CDR2 SVGAGI. In DNA, the CDR3 is TGTGCCAGCAGGGGAGATCCCTACGAGCAGTACTTC. It codes for CASRGDPYEQYF.

In its sample, this clonotype was seen a few times. This sequence joins TRBV7-9 and TRBJ1-2, with TRBD1 matching 12 bases. This CDR3 has 12 amino acids. Germline values: CDR1 SEHNR, CDR2 FQNEAQ (reference sequence). Unmatched junction bases numbered 4, after V lost 11 bases and J lost 6 bases. The CDR3 DNA follows: TGTGCCGGGACAGGGGGCGCGGATGGCTACACCTTC. The encoded protein is CAGTGGADGYTF.

The chain combines TRBV6-5 with TRBJ1-1; tentative D call: TRBD1 (6 bases). Germline V gene sequence: CDR1 MNHEY, CDR2 SVGAGI. This CDR3 spans 15 amino acids. Trimming cost V 5 bases and J 11 bases, with 24 bases left between them. For the CDR3, the DNA is TGTGCCAGCAGTCCCCCGGGACACAGCGAAGGGCGGGCTTTCTTT. Amino acids: CASSPPGHSEGRAFF.

This clonotype was observed many times. The CDR3 reads CASFQAGEAFF. The CDR3 DNA is TGTGCCAGCTTCCAGGCTGGAGAAGCTTTCTTT. The rearrangement joins TRBV28 to TRBJ1-1; D gene uncertain. From germline, CDR1 is MDHEN and CDR2 SYDVKM. Trimming pared 8 bases from V and 8 bases from J, leaving 12 bases between. The length of the CDR3 is 11 residues.

This clonotype showed up many times. The chain couples TRBV7-9 to TRBJ2-5, with 13 nucleotides matching TRBD2. After removal of 5 bases from V and 1 base from J, the junction contained 7 bases not matched to a gene. This CDR3 comprises 17 residues. Looked up from germline, CDR1 is SEHNR and CDR2 is FQNEAQ (reference sequence). CDR3: CASSPGLAGSLQETQYF. The CDR3 nucleotides are TGTGCCAGCAGCCCGGGACTAGCGGGGAGCCTCCAAGAGACCCAGTACTTC. Combining the CDR3 with reference TRBV7-9 and TRBJ2-5 gives the whole variable domain DTGVSQNPRHKITKRGQNVTFRCDPISEHNRLYWYRQTLGQGPEFLTYFQNEAQLEKSRLLSDRFSAERPKGSFSTLEIQRTEQGDSAMYLCASSPGLAGSLQETQYFGPGTRLLVL.

This sequence joins TRBV4-3 and TRBJ2-2; 9 bases align to TRBD1. V gave up 0 bases and J gave up 7 bases; unmatched junction bases: 3. The CDR3 extends over 15 amino acids. CDR1 is LGHNA and CDR2 is YSLEER in the germline V gene. CDR3 protein: CASSQEGQGIGELFF. CDR3 bases: TGCGCCAGCAGCCAAGAGGGACAGGGTATCGGGGAGCTGTTTTTT.

This clonotype was counted ten times or more. Here the CDR3 reads CSARILAYEQYF. As DNA, the CDR3 is TGCAGTGCTAGAATACTAGCGTACGAGCAGTACTTC. The V call is TRBV20-1, the J call TRBJ2-7, with 7 bases identical to TRBD2. Germline trimming cut 2 bases from V and 4 bases from J; bases unmatched to any gene: 2. This CDR3 comprises 12 residues. The germline CDR1 and CDR2 sequences are DFQATT and SNEGSKA (reference sequence).

Ten or more counts support this clonotype. The chain is built from TRBV12-3 or TRBV12-4 and TRBJ2-3, with TRBD2 as a possible D gene (7 bases). The germline V and J ends were trimmed by 4 bases and 4 bases, with 12 bases remaining between them. CDR3 length: 14 amino acids. The CDR3 sequence: CASSSTGGPDTQYF. As DNA, the CDR3 is TGTGCCAGCAGTTCCACGGGGGGCCCAGATACGCAGTATTTT.

This clonotype showed up many times. This rearrangement joins TRBV29-1 to TRBJ2-4, with D perhaps assigned TRBD1 or TRBD2 (5 bases each). The V end was cut by 4 bases, the J end by 1 base, with 5 bases between. The CDR3 covers 12 residues. CDR1 and CDR2 (germline): SQVTM, ANQGSEA. The CDR3 DNA sequence: TGCAGCGTTGGGGGGGCCAAAAACATTCAGTACTTC. This sequence encodes CSVGGAKNIQYF.